Sequencing of this T cell receptor (beta chain) was carried out in a study of OX40 agonist ivuxolimab in advanced cancers. Across the whole study: Hepatocellular carcinoma, melanoma, renal cell or head and neck cancer occurred in dose-escalation patients. Of the participants, 35% to 50% had some prior anti-PD-1, anti-PD-L1 or anti-CTLA-4 therapy, which was allowed.

Comments on this clone: One end of the junction fails to match germline, which may point to a read error.

TCRdb keeps only in-frame clones here, not all; method: immunoSEQ multiplex PCR. The table includes over 40,000 clones, 75% to 90% detected once. The CDR3 runs 14 residues. Germline V CDR1 and CDR2: SGHVS, FQNEAQ. Systemic immunosuppression or autoimmune disease history was grounds to exclude patients. The receptor comes from an adult with an advanced solid tumor such as melanoma, head and neck, liver or kidney cancer. The starting material was CD4+ or CD8+ T cells sorted from blood, obtained in a trial of the OX40 agonist ivuxolimab. This chain links TRBV7-8 with TRBJ2-7; TRBD2 agrees at 13 bases. CDR3 residues: CASSLGRLAGGPTF. CDR3 DNA: TGTGCCAGCAGCTTAGGGAGACTAGCGGGAGGCCCAACCTTC.